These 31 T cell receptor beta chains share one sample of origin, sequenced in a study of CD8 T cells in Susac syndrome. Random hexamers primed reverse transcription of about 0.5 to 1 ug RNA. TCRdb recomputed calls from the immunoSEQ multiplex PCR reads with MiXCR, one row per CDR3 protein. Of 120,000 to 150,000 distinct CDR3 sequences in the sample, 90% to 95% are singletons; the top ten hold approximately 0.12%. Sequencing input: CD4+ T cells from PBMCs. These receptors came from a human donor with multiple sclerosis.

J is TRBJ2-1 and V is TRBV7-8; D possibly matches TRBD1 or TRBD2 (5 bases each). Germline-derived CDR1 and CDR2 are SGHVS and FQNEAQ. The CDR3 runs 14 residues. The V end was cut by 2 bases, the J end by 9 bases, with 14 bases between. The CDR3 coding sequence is TGTGCCAGCAGCTTATTGGTCGGGGCGATTGAGCAGTTCTTC. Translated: CASSLLVGAIEQFF.

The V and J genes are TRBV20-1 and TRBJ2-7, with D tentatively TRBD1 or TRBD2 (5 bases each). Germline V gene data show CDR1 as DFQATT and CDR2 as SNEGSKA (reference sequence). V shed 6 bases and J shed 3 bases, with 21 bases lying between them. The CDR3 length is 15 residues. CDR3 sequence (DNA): TGCAGTGCCAGCCCAGGGACCCCTTTTAGCTACGAGCAGTACTTC. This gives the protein CSASPGTPFSYEQYF.

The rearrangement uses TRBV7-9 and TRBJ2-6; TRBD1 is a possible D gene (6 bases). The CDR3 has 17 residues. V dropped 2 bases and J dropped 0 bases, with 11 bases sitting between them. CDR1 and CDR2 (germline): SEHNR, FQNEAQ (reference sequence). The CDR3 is CASSLLDRFSGANVLTF. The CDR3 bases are TGTGCCAGCAGCTTATTGGACAGATTCTCTGGGGCCAACGTCCTGACTTTC.

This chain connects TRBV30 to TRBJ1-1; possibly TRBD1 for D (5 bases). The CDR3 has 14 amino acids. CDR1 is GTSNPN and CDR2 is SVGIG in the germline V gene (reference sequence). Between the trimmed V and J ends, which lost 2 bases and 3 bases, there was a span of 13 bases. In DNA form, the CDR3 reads TGTGCCTGGAGTAAAGGGTGGGGGTACACTGAAGCTTTCTTT. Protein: CAWSKGWGYTEAFF. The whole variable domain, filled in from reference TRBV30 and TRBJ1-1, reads SQTIHQWPATLVQPVGSPLSLECTVEGTSNPNLYWYRQAAGRGLQLLFYSVGIGQISSEVPQNLSASRPQDRQFILSSKKLLLSDSGFYLCAWSKGWGYTEAFFGQGTRLTVV.

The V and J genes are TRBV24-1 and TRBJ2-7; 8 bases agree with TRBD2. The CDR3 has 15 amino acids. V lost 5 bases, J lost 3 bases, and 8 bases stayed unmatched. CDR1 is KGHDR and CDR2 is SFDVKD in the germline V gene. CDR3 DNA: TGTGCCACCAGTGGGGGAGCGGGGGTCGACTACGAGCAGTACTTC. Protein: CATSGGAGVDYEQYF.

The CDR3 spells CSVQTGSTEAFF. The DNA for the CDR3 is TGCAGCGTACAAACAGGGTCCACTGAAGCTTTCTTT. This sequence joins TRBV29-1 and TRBJ1-1; D is perhaps TRBD1 (6 bases). CDR3 size: 12 residues. V was clipped by 6 bases and J by 4 bases, with 12 bases between them. Per germline, CDR1 SQVTM and CDR2 ANQGSEA.

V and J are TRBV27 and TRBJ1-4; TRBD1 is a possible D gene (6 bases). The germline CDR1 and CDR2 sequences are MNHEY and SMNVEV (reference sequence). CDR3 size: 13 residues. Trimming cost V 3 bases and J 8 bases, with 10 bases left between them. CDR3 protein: CASSFSTGEKLFF. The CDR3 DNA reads TGTGCCAGCAGTTTCTCGACAGGCGAAAAACTGTTTTTT.

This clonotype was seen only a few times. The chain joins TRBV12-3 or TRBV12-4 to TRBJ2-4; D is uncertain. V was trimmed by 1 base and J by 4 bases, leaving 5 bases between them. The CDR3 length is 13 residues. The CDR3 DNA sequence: TGTGCCAGCAGTTTAGGTAGTAAAAACATTCAGTACTTC. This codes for CASSLGSKNIQYF.

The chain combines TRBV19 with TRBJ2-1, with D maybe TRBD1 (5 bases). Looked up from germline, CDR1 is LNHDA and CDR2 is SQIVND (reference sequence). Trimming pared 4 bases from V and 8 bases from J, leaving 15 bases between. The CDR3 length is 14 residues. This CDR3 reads CASSRGQIRDEQFF. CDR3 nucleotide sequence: TGTGCCAGTAGTAGGGGCCAAATACGGGATGAGCAGTTCTTC.

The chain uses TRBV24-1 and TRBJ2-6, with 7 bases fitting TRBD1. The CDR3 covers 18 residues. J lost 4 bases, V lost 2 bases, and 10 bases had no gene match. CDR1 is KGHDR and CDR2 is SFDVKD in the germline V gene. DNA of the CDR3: TGTGCCACCAGTGATTCAATGACACAGGGGACGGGGGCCAACGTCCTGACTTTC. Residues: CATSDSMTQGTGANVLTF.

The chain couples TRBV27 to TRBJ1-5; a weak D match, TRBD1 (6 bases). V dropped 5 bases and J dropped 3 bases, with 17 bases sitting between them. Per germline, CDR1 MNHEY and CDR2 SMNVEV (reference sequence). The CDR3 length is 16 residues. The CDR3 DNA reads TGTGCCAGCAGTCTTCGAGGGGGTTGGGACAATCAGCCCCAGCATTTT. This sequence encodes CASSLRGGWDNQPQHF.

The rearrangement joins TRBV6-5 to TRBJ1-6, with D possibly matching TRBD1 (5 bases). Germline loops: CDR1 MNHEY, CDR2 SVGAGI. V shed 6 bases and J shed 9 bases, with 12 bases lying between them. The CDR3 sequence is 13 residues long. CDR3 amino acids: CASSDRSSSPLHF. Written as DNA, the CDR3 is TGTGCCAGCAGCGACAGATCGAGTTCACCCCTCCACTTT.

This CDR3 reads CASSFVQGASGANVLTF. DNA for the CDR3: TGTGCCAGCAGCTTTGTACAGGGAGCCTCCGGGGCCAACGTCCTGACTTTC. The chain couples TRBV5-4 to TRBJ2-6; maybe TRBD1 (6 bases). CDR1 and CDR2 (germline): SGHNT, YYREEE (reference sequence). Between the trimmed V and J ends, which lost 2 bases and 4 bases, there was a span of 16 bases. CDR3 length: 17 amino acids.

As DNA, the CDR3 is TGCGCCAGCAGCCAAGACGTGATAAGCTATGGCTACACCTTC. Translation: CASSQDVISYGYTF. This chain links TRBV4-3 with TRBJ1-2, with unresolved D. The germline V gene has CDR1 LGHNA and CDR2 YSLEER. This CDR3 comprises 14 residues. V lost 0 bases and J 4 bases, leaving 9 bases between the germline ends.

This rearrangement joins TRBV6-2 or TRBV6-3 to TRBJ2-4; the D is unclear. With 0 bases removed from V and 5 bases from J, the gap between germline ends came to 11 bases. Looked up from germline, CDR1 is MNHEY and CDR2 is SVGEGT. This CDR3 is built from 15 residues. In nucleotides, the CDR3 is TGTGCCAGCAGTTACTCGATCTCTCCTCAAAACATTCAGTACTTC. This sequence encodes CASSYSISPQNIQYF.

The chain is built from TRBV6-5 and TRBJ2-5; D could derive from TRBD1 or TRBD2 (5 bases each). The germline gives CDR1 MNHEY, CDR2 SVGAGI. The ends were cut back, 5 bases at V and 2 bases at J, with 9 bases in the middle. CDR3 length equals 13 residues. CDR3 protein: CASSRDHQETQYF. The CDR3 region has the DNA TGTGCCAGCAGTAGGGACCATCAAGAGACCCAGTACTTC.

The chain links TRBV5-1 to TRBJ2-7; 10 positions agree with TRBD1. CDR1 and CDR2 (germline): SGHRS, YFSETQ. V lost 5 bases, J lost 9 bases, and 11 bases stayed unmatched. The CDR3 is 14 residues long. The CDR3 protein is CASRTGQGGLRQYF. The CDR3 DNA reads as TGCGCCAGCAGGACCGGACAGGGGGGCTTAAGGCAGTACTTC.

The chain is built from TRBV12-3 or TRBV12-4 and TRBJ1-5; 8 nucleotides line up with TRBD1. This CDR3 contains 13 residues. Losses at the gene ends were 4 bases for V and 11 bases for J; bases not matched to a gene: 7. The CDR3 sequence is CASSSQGARAQHF. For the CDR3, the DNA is TGTGCCAGCAGTTCCCAGGGGGCGCGGGCCCAGCATTTT.

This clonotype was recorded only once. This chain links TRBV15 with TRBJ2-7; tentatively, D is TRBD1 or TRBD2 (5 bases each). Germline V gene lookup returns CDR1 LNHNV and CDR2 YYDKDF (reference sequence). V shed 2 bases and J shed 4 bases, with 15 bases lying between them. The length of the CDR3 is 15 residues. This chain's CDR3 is CATSRSGTGNYEQYF. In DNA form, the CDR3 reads TGTGCCACCAGCAGATCCGGGACGGGGAATTACGAGCAGTACTTC.

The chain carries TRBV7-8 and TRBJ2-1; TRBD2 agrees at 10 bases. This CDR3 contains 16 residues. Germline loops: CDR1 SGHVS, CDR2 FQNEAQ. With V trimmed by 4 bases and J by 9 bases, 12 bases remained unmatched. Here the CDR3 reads CASSSRGLAGVREQFF. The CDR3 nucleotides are TGTGCCAGCAGCTCAAGGGGGCTAGCGGGAGTCCGTGAGCAGTTCTTC.

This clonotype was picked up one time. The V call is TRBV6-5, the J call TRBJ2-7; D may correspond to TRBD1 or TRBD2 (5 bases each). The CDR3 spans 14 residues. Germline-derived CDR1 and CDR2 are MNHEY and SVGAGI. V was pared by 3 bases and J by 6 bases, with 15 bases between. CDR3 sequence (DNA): TGTGCCAGCAGTTATCCAGGGAGTCGGGGCGAGCAGTACTTC. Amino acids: CASSYPGSRGEQYF.

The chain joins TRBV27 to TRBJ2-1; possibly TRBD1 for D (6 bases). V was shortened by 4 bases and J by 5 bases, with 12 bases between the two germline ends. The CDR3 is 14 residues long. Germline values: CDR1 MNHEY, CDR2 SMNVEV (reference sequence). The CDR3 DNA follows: TGTGCCAGCAGTTGGACCGGGACAAACAATGAGCAGTTCTTC. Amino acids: CASSWTGTNNEQFF.

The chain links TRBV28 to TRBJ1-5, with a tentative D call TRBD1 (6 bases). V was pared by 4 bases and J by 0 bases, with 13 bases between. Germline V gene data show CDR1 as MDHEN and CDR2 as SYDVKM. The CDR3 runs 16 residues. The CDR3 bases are TGTGCCAGCAGTTCTTCCGGGACACATAGCAATCAGCCCCAGCATTTT. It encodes CASSSSGTHSNQPQHF.

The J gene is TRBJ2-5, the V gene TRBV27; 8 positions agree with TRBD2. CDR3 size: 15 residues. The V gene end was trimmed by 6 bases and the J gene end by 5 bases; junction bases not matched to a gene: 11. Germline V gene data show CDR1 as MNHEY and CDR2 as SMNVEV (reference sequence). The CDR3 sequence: CASRANSGGWETQYF. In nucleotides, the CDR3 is TGTGCCAGCAGAGCTAACAGCGGGGGTTGGGAGACCCAGTACTTC.

The CDR3 loop reads CASRTPGPINEQFF. The DNA for the CDR3 is TGTGCCAGCAGAACCCCGGGACCCATCAATGAGCAGTTCTTC. The chain couples TRBV28 to TRBJ2-1; TRBD1 or TRBD2 may be the D gene (5 bases each). The CDR3 loop spans 14 amino acids. V gave up 6 bases and J gave up 6 bases, with 15 bases separating them. Germline V gives CDR1 MDHEN, CDR2 SYDVKM.

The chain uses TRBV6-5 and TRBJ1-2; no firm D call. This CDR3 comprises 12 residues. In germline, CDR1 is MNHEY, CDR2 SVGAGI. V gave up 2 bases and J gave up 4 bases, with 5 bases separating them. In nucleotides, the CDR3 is TGTGCCAGCAGTTACGGAAGCTATGGCTACACCTTC. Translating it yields CASSYGSYGYTF.

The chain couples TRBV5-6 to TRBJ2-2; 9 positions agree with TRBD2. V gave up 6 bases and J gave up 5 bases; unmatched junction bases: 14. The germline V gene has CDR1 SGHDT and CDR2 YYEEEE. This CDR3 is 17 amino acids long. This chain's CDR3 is CASTHYGSGSLTGELFF. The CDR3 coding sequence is TGTGCCAGCACCCACTATGGTAGCGGGAGTTTAACCGGGGAGCTGTTTTTT.

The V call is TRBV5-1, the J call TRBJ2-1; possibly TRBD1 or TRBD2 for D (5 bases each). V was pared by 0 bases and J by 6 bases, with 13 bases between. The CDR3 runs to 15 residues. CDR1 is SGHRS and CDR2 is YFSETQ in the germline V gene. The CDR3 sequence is CASSLEGTSLNEQFF. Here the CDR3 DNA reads TGCGCCAGCAGCTTGGAGGGGACGAGCCTCAATGAGCAGTTCTTC.

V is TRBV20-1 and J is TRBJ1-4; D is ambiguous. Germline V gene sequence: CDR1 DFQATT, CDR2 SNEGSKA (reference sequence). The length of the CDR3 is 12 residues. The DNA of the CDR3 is TGCACCGCGGCCTCAACTAATGAAAAACTGTTTTTT. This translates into CTAASTNEKLFF.

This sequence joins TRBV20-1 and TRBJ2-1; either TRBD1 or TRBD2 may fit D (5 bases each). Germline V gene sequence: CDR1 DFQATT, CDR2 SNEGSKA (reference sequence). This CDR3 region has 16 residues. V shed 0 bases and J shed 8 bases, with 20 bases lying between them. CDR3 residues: CSARDFRGPKGDEQFF. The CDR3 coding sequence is TGCAGTGCTAGAGACTTCCGGGGCCCGAAGGGCGATGAGCAGTTCTTC.

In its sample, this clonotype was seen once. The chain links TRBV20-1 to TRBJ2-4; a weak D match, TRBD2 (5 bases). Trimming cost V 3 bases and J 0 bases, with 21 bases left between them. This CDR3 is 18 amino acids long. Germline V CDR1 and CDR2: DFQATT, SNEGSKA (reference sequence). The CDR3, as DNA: TGCAGTGCTAGTCGATTCTCCCCCTCAGGACTAGCCAAAAACATTCAGTACTTC. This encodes CSASRFSPSGLAKNIQYF.